In this sample, the clone carrying this T cell receptor (beta chain) turned up a few times. The source of the sample is a study of blood T cell repertoires in COVID-19. Profiling relied on immunoSEQ multiplex PCR, and the TCRdb table lists in-frame clones only, not all of them. This table holds 250,000 to 350,000 clones, roughly nine tenths found once. V shed 0 bases and J 8 bases; nucleotides not matched to a gene: 10. CDR1 SGHRS and CDR2 YFSETQ come from the germline V gene. The CDR3 totals 15 residues. The rearrangement joins TRBV5-1 to TRBJ1-1; 7 bases are a match to TRBD1. Sequencing was done on a sample of PBMCs or T cells enriched from blood (not recorded which). The TCR originated in a woman under 40 who had recovered from COVID-19. The DNA for the CDR3 is TGCGCCAGCAGCTTGGGGGTTGGGACAGCGTCAGAAGCTTTCTTT. Its translation is CASSLGVGTASEAFF.